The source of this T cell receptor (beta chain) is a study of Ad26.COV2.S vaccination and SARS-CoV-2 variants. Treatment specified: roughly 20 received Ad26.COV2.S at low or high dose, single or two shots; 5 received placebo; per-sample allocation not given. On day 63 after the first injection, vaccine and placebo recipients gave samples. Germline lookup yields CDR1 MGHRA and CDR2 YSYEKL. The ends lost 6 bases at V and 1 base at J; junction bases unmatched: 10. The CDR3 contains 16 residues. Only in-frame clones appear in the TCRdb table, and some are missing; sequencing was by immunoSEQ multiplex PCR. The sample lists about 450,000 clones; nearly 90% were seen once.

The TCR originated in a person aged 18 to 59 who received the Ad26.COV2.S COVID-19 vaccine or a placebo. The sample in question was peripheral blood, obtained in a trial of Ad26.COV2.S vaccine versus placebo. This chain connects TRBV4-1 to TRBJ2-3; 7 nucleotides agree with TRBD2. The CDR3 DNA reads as TGCGCCAGCAGTCGAAGCGGGGTTGGGGGCACAGATACGCAGTATTTT. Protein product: CASSRSGVGGTDTQYF.